This paragraph covers one T cell receptor (beta chain) sequence. The specificity of this receptor is unknown. No qualities accompany the bases; no much larger clone lies one base away. The sample is drawn from a study of T cells in Graves' hyperthyroidism and ophthalmopathy (dated by TCRdb to between 2018 and 2021). Describing the broader study: Peripheral blood was collected at initial diagnosis, before any treatment. Whether ophthalmopathy could be predicted prospectively was tested in an independent validation cohort made up of under 20 hyperthyroidism patients plus 17 patients who later progressed to ophthalmopathy. In six Graves' hyperthyroidism patients, the study also compared T-cell repertoires from thyroid tissue with T-cell repertoires from blood. The 95 to 100 discovery patients were randomly divided into training and test sets at a 7:3 ratio. TCR V-J signatures able to tell the groups apart were searched for in a discovery cohort of 90 to 100 patients, of whom under 45 had Graves' ophthalmopathy and roughly 59 had stable Graves' hyperthyroidism. The paper describes TCR Vbeta CDR3 sequencing of around 130 peripheral blood samples, made up of 40 to 45 ophthalmopathy patients, around 78 hyperthyroidism patients and 17 progressor patients. After blood sampling, hyperthyroidism patients were treated with methimazole at a starting dose of 30 mg daily, and ophthalmopathy patients were treated with high-dose intravenous methylprednisolone.

TCR beta CDR3 regions were amplified from RNA transcripts. For the first round of RT-PCR on the TCR CDR3, the HTBI primer set was used together with the Qiagen OneStep RT-PCR kit. A second multiplex PCR round built the libraries, followed by size selection and purification. Libraries were sequenced paired-end with 100 bp reads on an Illumina HiSeq2000. Regarding the original processing steps: SOAPnuke was used to process the raw data, throwing out any read that contained adapters or uncalled bases, had a mean Phred below 15, or lacked an exact constant-primer or identifier match. High-quality paired reads were merged using COPE v1.2.5, and each unique nucleotide sequence was defined as a clonotype. MiTCR v1.1 was used to align clonotypes to the IMGT TRBV, TRBD and TRBJ reference segments. Only V-J combinations with frequency above 0.0001, covering 99.2% of repertoires, were analysed. A TCS score was defined as the ratio between F50 (clonal expansion) and ExV (chaos), using BLOSUM62-based TCRdist between CDR3 peptides within each V-J. Welch's t-statistics and random forest reduced fewer than 550 V-J features to about 12, which were used in a naive Bayes classifier (R e1071). Through fastp at Q25 and MiXCR, TCRdb rebuilt clones from the public reads, retaining in-frame beta chains. Rows with one shared CDR3 protein collapse into an entry with the most common genes and DNA. TCRdb assigned the V and J calls; the authors' analysis was not used. This sample comprises fewer than 600,000 distinct CDR3 sequences, around an eighth of them detected only once. The ten biggest clones cover about 17% of the sample.

Germline trimming amounts to 6 bases on V and 2 bases on J, with 7 as the count of junction bases outside the gene matches. Taken from cysteine to phenylalanine, the CDR3 has 14 residues. The DNA shown is the 42-base CDR3, in frame from base 1. According to the germline V gene, CDR1 reads SGHRS and CDR2 reads YFSETQ. Study-wide conclusions, independent of this receptor: In validation, the model predicted progression to ophthalmopathy a median of roughly six months before onset, with roughly 71% sensitivity and 72.22% specificity. In cross-validation, a model built on a 13 V-J signature told ophthalmopathy apart from stable hyperthyroidism with 87.88% sensitivity and about 81% specificity, and in testing the same model reached 80%/75%. No statistical method was used to fix the sample size in advance, and group allocation was not hidden from the investigators. Blood samples also contained most of the expanded thyroid clonotypes (frequency above 0.001), which suggests that blood repertoires may reflect thyroid immune responses.

A patient counted as having stable Graves' hyperthyroidism if no progression to ophthalmopathy occurred over 18 months of follow-up. The hyperthyroidism patients were between 18 and 65 years old and newly diagnosed, with a disease duration of less than 2 months. Patients with uncontrolled infections, other autoimmune diseases, pregnancy or lactation were excluded. Clinical symptoms, serum thyroxine and TRAb, thyroid ultrasound, and orbital computed tomography formed the basis for the diagnoses. Ficoll-Paque density gradient centrifugation was used to isolate PBMCs from 8.5 to 10 ml of fresh peripheral blood. Total RNA was extracted with Trizol reagent, and quality was checked on an Agilent 2100 Bioanalyzer.

Recombination connected TRBV5-1 to TRBJ2-5; 7 bases in the middle match TRBD2. This sequence originates from a woman aged 18-29 years with Graves' hyperthyroidism. The sample comprised blood. This receptor carries the CDR3 CASIYRDYQETQYF. The nucleotide sequence reads as follows: TGCGCCAGCATCTACCGGGACTATCAAGAGACCCAGTACTTC.